The T cell receptor (beta chain) described here comes from a study of cytomegalovirus exposure and HLA in healthy donors. It was with 60 Vbeta and 13 Jbeta primers that the PCR ran. Profiled with immunoSEQ multiplex PCR; TCRdb holds only in-frame clones, not every one. The table includes about 76,000 clones, approximately 72% detected once. The clonotype was recovered from a middle-aged woman in good health and CMV-seropositive. The sequencing input was PBMCs.

The CDR3 sequence is CSAIPGQSNTEAFF. CDR3 DNA sequence: TGCAGCGCTATACCGGGACAGAGCAACACTGAAGCTTTCTTT. The chain combines TRBV29-1 with TRBJ1-1; 7 nucleotides match TRBD1. CDR1 and CDR2 (germline): SQVTM, ANQGSEA. V was pared by 7 bases and J by 2 bases, with 10 bases of the junction left unmatched. The CDR3 length is 14 residues.